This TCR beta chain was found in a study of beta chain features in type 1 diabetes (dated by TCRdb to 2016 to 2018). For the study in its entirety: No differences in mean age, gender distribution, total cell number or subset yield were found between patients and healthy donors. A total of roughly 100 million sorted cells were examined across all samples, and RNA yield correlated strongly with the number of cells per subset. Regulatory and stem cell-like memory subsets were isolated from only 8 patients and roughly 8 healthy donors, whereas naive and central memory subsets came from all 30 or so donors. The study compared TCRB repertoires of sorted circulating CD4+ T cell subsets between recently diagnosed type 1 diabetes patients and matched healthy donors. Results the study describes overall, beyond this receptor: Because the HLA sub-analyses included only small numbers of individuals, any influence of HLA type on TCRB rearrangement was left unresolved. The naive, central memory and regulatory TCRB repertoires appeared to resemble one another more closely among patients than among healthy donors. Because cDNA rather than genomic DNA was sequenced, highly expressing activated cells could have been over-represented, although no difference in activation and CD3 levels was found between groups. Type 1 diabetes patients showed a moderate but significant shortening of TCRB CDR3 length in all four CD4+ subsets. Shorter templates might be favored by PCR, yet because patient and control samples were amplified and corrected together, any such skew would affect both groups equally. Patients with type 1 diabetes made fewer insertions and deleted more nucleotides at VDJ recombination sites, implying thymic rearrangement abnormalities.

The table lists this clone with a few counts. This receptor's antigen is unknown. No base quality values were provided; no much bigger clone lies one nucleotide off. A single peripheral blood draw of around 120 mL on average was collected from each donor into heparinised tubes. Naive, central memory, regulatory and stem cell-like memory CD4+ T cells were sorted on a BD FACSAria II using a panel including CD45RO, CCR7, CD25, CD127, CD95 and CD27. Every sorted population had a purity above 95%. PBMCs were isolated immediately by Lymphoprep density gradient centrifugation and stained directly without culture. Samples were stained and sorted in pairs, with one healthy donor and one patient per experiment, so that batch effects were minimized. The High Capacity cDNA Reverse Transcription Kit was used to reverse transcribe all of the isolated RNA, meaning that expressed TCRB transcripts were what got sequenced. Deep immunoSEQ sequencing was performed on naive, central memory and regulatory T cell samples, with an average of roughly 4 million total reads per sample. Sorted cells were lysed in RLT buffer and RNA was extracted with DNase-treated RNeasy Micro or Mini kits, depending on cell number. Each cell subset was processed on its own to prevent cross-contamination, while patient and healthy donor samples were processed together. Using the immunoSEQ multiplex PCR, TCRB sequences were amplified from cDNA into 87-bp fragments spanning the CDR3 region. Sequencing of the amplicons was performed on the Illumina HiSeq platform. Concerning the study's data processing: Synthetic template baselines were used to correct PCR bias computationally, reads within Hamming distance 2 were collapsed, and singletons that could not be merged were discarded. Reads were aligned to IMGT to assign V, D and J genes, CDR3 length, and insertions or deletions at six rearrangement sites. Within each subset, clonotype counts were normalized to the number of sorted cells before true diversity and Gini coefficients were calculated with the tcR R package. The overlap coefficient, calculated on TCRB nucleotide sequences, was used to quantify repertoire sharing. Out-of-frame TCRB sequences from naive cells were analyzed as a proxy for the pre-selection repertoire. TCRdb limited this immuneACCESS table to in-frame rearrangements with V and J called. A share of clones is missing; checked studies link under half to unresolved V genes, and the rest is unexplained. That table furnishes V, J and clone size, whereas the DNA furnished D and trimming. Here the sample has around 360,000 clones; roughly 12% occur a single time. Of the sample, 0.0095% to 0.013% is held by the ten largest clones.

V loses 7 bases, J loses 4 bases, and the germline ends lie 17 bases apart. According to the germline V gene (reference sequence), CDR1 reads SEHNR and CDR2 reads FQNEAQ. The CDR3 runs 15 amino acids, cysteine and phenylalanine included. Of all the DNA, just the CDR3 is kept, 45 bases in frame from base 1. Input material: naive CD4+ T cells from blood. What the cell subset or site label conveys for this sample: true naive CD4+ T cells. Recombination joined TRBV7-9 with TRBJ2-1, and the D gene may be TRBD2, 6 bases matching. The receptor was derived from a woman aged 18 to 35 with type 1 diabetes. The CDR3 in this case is CASTSRRARYNEQFF. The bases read TGTGCCAGCACCTCCCGGAGGGCCCGGTACAATGAGCAGTTCTTC.